The source of this T cell receptor (beta chain) is a study of T cells after yellow fever vaccination. About the research overall: Fractions low in cell number were prepared with SMART-Seq v4 Ultra Low Input. Regarding the study as a whole: Post-booster repertoires again held most primary-vaccination clones (roughly 95% CD4, 88% CD8). One caveat is that FACS-sorted repertoires could contain abundant clonotypes contaminating from the bulk population.

Template-switching 5'RACE yielded the TCR cDNA; a universal primer site and UMIs were added in the process. TCRdb re-analysed the 5' RACE reads in MiXCR, keeping a single row per CDR3 protein. Of 400,000 or so distinct CDR3 sequences in the sample, more than 9% were seen once. As for this clonotype: Antigen unknown.

Germline CDR1 is SGHAT and CDR2 is FQDESV (reference sequence). The CDR3 consists of 18 residues. Trimming stripped 5 bases from V and 6 bases from J, with 26 bases between. The sequencing here drew on PBMCs, taken on the day of the first yellow fever vaccination. The receptor was isolated from a man aged 18-30 years who received the YFV17D yellow fever vaccine. The chain employs TRBV11-1 and TRBJ2-4; possibly TRBD1 for D (6 bases). CDR3 in DNA: TGTGCCAGCAGCCCGACCCTCGGGACAAACGCCTTGGGAAACATTCAGTACTTC. Its protein product is CASSPTLGTNALGNIQYF. Full variable domain (remainder filled in from reference TRBV11-1 and TRBJ2-4): EAEVAQSPRYKITEKSQAVAFWCDPISGHATLYWYRQILGQGPELLVQFQDESVVDDSQLPKDRFSAERLKGVDSTLKIQPAELGDSAMYLCASSPTLGTNALGNIQYFGAGTRLSVL.